A selection of T cell receptor beta chains follows, all from one sample in a study of STAT5B mutations in CD4+ large granular lymphocyte leukemia. TCRdb's table, derived via immunoSEQ multiplex PCR, lists solely in-frame clones and lacks some. The sample consists of thousands of clones, around 87% of them appearing once. Sample: PBMCs. Receptor source: a woman in her seventies with CD4+ T-cell large granular lymphocyte leukemia. CDR3s include the opening cysteine and the closing phenylalanine or tryptophan. The D gene is left open where the match is weak. A row's size may be missing; if present it is once, few, many or a size class.

TRBV7-2,TRBJ2-7,-,-,TGTGCCAGCAGCTTAGTGCACGAGCAGTACTTC,CASSLVHEQYF
TRBV7-7,TRBJ2-2,-,-,TGTGCTAGCAGCTTGGACGGGAACACCGGGGAGCTGTTTTTT,CASSLDGNTGELFF
TRBV19,TRBJ2-5,-,-,TGTGCCAGTAGTAACAGCTGGACAGAGACCCAGTACTTC,CASSNSWTETQYF
TRBV7-3,TRBJ2-3,TRBD1,-,TGTGCCAGCAGCTTAATGGGGACAGGCACAGATACGCAGTATTTT,CASSLMGTGTDTQYF
TRBV5-1,TRBJ2-7,TRBD2,-,TGCGCCAGCAGCTTGGGGAGCGGGGGGGCCCACGAGCAGTACTTC,CASSLGSGGAHEQYF
TRBV30,TRBJ1-4,-,-,TGTGCCTGGGCTCCCGCCAGCCCTAATGAAAAACTGTTTTTT,CAWAPASPNEKLFF
TRBV5-6,TRBJ1-5,TRBD1,-,TGTGCCAGCAGCCGCCGGGACAGGGGGACCATTCAGCCCCAGCATTTT,CASSRRDRGTIQPQHF
TRBV6-1,TRBJ1-4,-,-,TGTGCCAGCAGTGGGGGGTGGGGAAAAAACTTTTTT,CASSGGWGKNFF
TRBV5-1,TRBJ1-2,-,-,TGCGCCAGCAGCTTGGCCCCGGGGGAGAACTATGGCTACACCTTC,CASSLAPGENYGYTF
TRBV2,TRBJ1-5,-,-,TGTGCCAGCAGTGCCTCGGACACCTTGGGACAGCCCCAGCATTTT,CASSASDTLGQPQHF
TRBV7-9,TRBJ2-7,-,-,TGTGCCAGCAGCTTAGAGGGGAGCAGGGGCTACGAGCAGTACTTC,CASSLEGSRGYEQYF
TRBV7-8,TRBJ2-3,-,once,TGTGCCAGCAGCCCACGGCCCCTCACAGATACGCAGTATTTT,CASSPRPLTDTQYF
TRBV11-3,TRBJ2-2,-,few,TGTGCCAGCAGCTTTGGCACCGGGGAGCTGTTTTTT,CASSFGTGELFF
TRBV2,TRBJ2-5,-,-,TGTGCCAGCAGTGACAGGGTAGTCGAGACCCAGTACTTC,CASSDRVVETQYF
TRBV6-1,TRBJ1-1,TRBD1,few,TGTGCCGACAACAGGGGGCCAAACACTGAAGCTTTCTTT,CADNRGPNTEAFF
TRBV18,TRBJ2-3,-,-,TGTGCCAGCTCGACCGGGTTCACAGATACGCAGTATTTT,CASSTGFTDTQYF
TRBV5-1,TRBJ2-7,TRBD2,-,TGCGCCAGCAGCTTGGGACTAGCGGGGAAAACCTACGAGCAGTACTTC,CASSLGLAGKTYEQYF
TRBV19,TRBJ1-1,-,-,TGTGCCAGTAGTATAGTCGGGGGGGGCACTGAAGCTTTCTTT,CASSIVGGGTEAFF
TRBV5-1,TRBJ2-6,-,-,TGCGCCAGCAGAGTTGCAGGGTCCTCTTCTGGGGCCAACGTCCTGACTTTC,CASRVAGSSSGANVLTF
TRBV28,TRBJ2-7,-,-,TGTGCCAGCAGTTTAACACAAAGCTCCTACGAGCAGTACTTC,CASSLTQSSYEQYF
TRBV5-8,TRBJ2-1,-,-,TGTGCCAGCCGGTACAATGAGCAGTTCTTC,CASRYNEQFF
TRBV6-1,TRBJ2-2,-,-,TGTGCCAGCAGTGATCTTCCGAACACCGGGGAGCTGTTTTTT,CASSDLPNTGELFF
TRBV5-1,TRBJ2-2,TRBD1,-,TGCGCCAGCAGCTTGGACCAACAGGGGGCGTATCGAAACACCGGGGAGCTGTTTTTT,CASSLDQQGAYRNTGELFF
TRBV7-2,TRBJ2-1,-,-,TGTGCCAGCAGCTTAAGTGTCCGCGGGGATGAGCAGTTCTTC,CASSLSVRGDEQFF
TRBV11-1,TRBJ1-1,-,-,TGTGCCAGCAGCTGGCAGACCAACACTGAAGCTTTCTTT,CASSWQTNTEAFF
TRBV5-1,TRBJ2-1,TRBD2,-,TGCGCCAGCGCACTGGGCCACAGCGGGGGTTACAATGAGCAGTTCTTC,CASALGHSGGYNEQFF
TRBV2,TRBJ1-5,-,-,TGTGCCAGCGACCGTACCCCCAGGGGCGGTCAGCCCCAGCATTTT,CASDRTPRGGQPQHF
TRBV7-2,TRBJ2-6,TRBD1,-,TGTGCCAGCAGCCCCTCGGGACAGGGGGGCGGGGCCAACGTCCTGACTTTC,CASSPSGQGGGANVLTF
TRBV5-1,TRBJ1-1,-,-,TGCGCCAGCAGCTTGGACCGACAGGTAGTGAACACTGAAGCTTTCTTT,CASSLDRQVVNTEAFF
TRBV5-4,TRBJ1-4,TRBD1,-,TGTGCCAGCAGCTTGGACAGGGGGCAACTTAGTAATGAAAAACTGTTTTTT,CASSLDRGQLSNEKLFF
TRBV23-1,TRBJ1-5,-,-,TGCGCCAGCAGTCAATCAAGGACATCGATTGAGCATAGCAATCAGCCCCAGCATTTT,CASSQSRTSIEHSNQPQHF
TRBV18,TRBJ2-3,-,-,TGTGCCAGCTCACCATCAGGGCCGGATACGCAGTATTTT,CASSPSGPDTQYF
TRBV4-2,TRBJ2-2,TRBD2,-,TGTGCCAGCAGCCAAGATCAGGGACTAGCGACTTGGAACACCGGGGAGCTGTTTTTT,CASSQDQGLATWNTGELFF
TRBV7-9,TRBJ1-3,TRBD1,-,TGTGCCAGCAGCATCGCCGGGACAGGGGTAGACACCATATATTTT,CASSIAGTGVDTIYF
TRBV6-5,TRBJ1-5,-,few,TGTGCCAGCAGAGGACCGTCCAATCAGCCCCAGCATTTT,CASRGPSNQPQHF
TRBV11-2,TRBJ2-3,TRBD1,-,TGTGCCAGCAGCCCGGGACAGGGGAGGGGAGGTGCAGATACGCAGTATTTT,CASSPGQGRGGADTQYF
TRBV9,TRBJ1-2,-,-,TGTGCCAGCAGCGGCGTAGAGTCTAACTATGGCTACACCTTC,CASSGVESNYGYTF
TRBV7-9,TRBJ2-1,TRBD2,-,TGTGCCAGCAGCTACTCGGGGGGCTCCTACAATGAGCAGTTCTTC,CASSYSGGSYNEQFF
TRBV7-8,TRBJ2-7,-,-,TGTGCCAGCAGGCAAACAGGGTCGTCCTACGAGCAGTACTTC,CASRQTGSSYEQYF